This T cell receptor beta chain originates from a study of blood T cells in healthy people across ages. Germline CDR1 MDHEN, CDR2 SYDVKM. The CDR3 contains 13 residues. Trimming stripped 6 bases from V and 4 bases from J, with 13 bases between. General study findings and limits: It was the long-lived donors that had more naive CD4+ cells and higher diversity than aged donors.

Of note for this clonotype: Its antigen remains unidentified.

The second PCR ran about 6 to 12 cycles with a sample-barcoded 5' primer and J-beta primers. From each sample, at least 3 million paired-end reads containing CDR3 were obtained. TCRdb reprocessed the 5' RACE reads via MiXCR and lists one record per CDR3 protein. Here the sample spans around 500,000 distinct CDR3 sequences, more than 45% being singletons. The study drew donors from healthy Caucasian individuals in Russia aged roughly 6 to 100. The TCR was taken from a man aged 80 or over in good health. What was sequenced was blood. The chain recombines TRBV28 with TRBJ2-7, with D unresolved. CDR3 DNA sequence: TGTGCCAGCAGAACCTTTAATGGGTACGAGCAGTACTTC. It encodes CASRTFNGYEQYF.